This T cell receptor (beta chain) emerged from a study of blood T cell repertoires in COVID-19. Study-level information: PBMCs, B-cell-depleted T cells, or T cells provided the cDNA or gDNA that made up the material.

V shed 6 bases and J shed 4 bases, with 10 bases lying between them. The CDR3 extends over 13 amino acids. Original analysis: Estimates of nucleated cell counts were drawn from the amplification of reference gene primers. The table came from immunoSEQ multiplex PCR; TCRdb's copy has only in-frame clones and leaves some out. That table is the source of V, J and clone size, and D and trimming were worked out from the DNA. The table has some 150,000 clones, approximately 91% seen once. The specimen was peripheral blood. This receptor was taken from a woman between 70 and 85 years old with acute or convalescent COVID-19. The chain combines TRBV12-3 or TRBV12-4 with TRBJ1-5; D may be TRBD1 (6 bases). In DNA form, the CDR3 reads TGTGCCAGCAGCGGACAGCTAAATCAGCCCCAGCATTTT. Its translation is CASSGQLNQPQHF.